This T cell receptor beta chain was profiled in a study of blood T cells in healthy people across ages. CDR1 is SGHTA and CDR2 is FQGTGA in the germline V gene. V shed 4 bases and J shed 6 bases, with 15 bases lying between them. This CDR3 has 14 residues. Together with a sample-barcoded 5' primer, a J-beta primer mix was included in a second PCR lasting about 7 to 11 cycles. TCRdb reprocessed the 5' RACE reads with MiXCR, giving one entry per CDR3 protein. Of 1.5 million to 2 million distinct CDR3 sequences in the sample, 39% were seen once. V is TRBV7-3 and J is TRBJ1-1; TRBD1 is a possible D gene (6 bases). Material for sequencing was blood. This clonotype was obtained from a human donor in good health. CDR3 DNA sequence: TGTGCCAGCAGCTCTACAGGGTTCAGGGCTGAAGCTTTCTTT. This translates into CASSSTGFRAEAFF.